These 8 T cell receptor beta chains originate from one sample sequenced in a study of identical twins. MiXCR, applied by TCRdb to the 5' RACE reads, yields one record per CDR3 protein. The repertoire holds approximately 490,000 distinct CDR3 sequences, with about a fifth as singletons. The same sample was also used in a study of yellow fever vaccine responses in identical twins.

The sequenced sample was CD4+ T cells sorted from blood. The receptors originated from a woman in her late teens or twenties in good health.

The V gene is TRBV20-1, the J gene TRBJ2-7; 10 bases match TRBD2. With V trimmed by 7 bases and J by 6 bases, 18 bases remained unmatched. The CDR3 totals 16 residues. Germline V lookup: CDR1 DFQATT, CDR2 SNEGSKA (reference sequence). The CDR3 sequence: CSVPRLAGERGPEQYF. The CDR3 region has the DNA TGCAGTGTCCCTCGGCTAGCGGGAGAAAGAGGGCCCGAGCAGTACTTC.

This clonotype showed up just a few times. The rearrangement joins TRBV7-2 to TRBJ2-3, with 7 bases aligning to TRBD1. The CDR3 consists of 15 residues. V gave up 5 bases and J gave up 3 bases; unmatched junction bases: 8. CDR1 SGHTA and CDR2 FQGNSA come from the germline V gene. The CDR3, as DNA: TGTGCCAGCAGCCTAAGACAGGGTACTACAGATACGCAGTATTTT. Its translation is CASSLRQGTTDTQYF.

There are a few counts of this clonotype. The V call is TRBV5-6, the J call TRBJ2-1; TRBD2 matches at 11 bases. Germline V gene data show CDR1 as SGHDT and CDR2 as YYEEEE. This CDR3 spans 16 amino acids. V was clipped by 5 bases and J by 4 bases; unmatched bases: 8. The CDR3 region is CASSFAGTSGYNEQFF. The CDR3 region has the DNA TGTGCCAGCAGTTTCGCCGGGACTAGCGGATACAATGAGCAGTTCTTC. The full variable domain, its missing parts supplied by reference TRBV5-6 and TRBJ2-1, is DAGVTQSPTHLIKTRGQQVTLRCSPKSGHDTVSWYQQALGQGPQFIFQYYEEEERQRGNFPDRFSGHQFPNYSSELNVNALLLGDSALYLCASSFAGTSGYNEQFFGPGTRLTVL.

This clonotype has more than one count but fewer than ten. This sequence joins TRBV21-1 and TRBJ2-7; TRBD1 is the table's D call and was not checked against the DNA. TRBV21-1 is a pseudogene locus. The CDR3 runs 16 residues. CDR3 DNA: TGTGCCAGCAGGCCGGGACAGGGGGCGTACCCCTACGAGCAGTACTTC. This translates into CASRPGQGAYPYEQYF.

This chain uses TRBV20-1 with TRBJ2-5; the D gene could be TRBD1 or TRBD2 (5 bases each). The CDR3 covers 15 residues. V shed 6 bases and J shed 6 bases, with 23 bases lying between them. Germline lookup yields CDR1 DFQATT and CDR2 SNEGSKA (reference sequence). The CDR3 is CSARKLGENEKTQYF. The CDR3 DNA follows: TGCAGTGCCAGGAAGTTGGGGGAGAATGAGAAGACCCAGTACTTC.

This clonotype showed up just a few times. V is TRBV2 and J is TRBJ1-4; weak D call: TRBD1 (5 bases). Germline CDR1 SNHLY, CDR2 FYNNEI. Trimming took off 5 bases at V and 4 bases at J, with 11 bases between the two ends. The CDR3 runs to 14 residues. This CDR3 is CASSTDSYNEKLFF. Written as DNA, the CDR3 is TGTGCCAGCAGTACCGACAGCTATAATGAAAAACTGTTTTTT.

This clonotype appeared a few times. The CDR3 protein is CATSDPQAGGPFGEQFF. The DNA of the CDR3 is TGTGCCACCAGTGATCCCCAAGCGGGAGGGCCTTTTGGTGAGCAGTTCTTC. The V gene is TRBV24-1, the J gene TRBJ2-1, with 10 nucleotides matching TRBD2. CDR3 length: 17 amino acids. Germline V lookup: CDR1 KGHDR, CDR2 SFDVKD. V trimming: 3 bases; J trimming: 9 bases; junction bases outside the gene matches: 13.

The chain carries TRBV4-2 and TRBJ1-1; tentative D call: TRBD1 (5 bases). Germline V lookup: CDR1 LGHNA, CDR2 YNFKEQ. Trimming took 0 bases from V and 3 from J, leaving 8 bases between them. This CDR3 comprises 14 residues. The DNA of the CDR3 is TGTGCCAGCAGCCAAGATATGGGGGACACTGAAGCTTTCTTT. This encodes CASSQDMGDTEAFF.